This section outlines one T cell receptor (beta chain) sequence together with its context. Its antigen is still unknown. CD8 cells classed as naive were CD45RO-negative and positively selected for CCR7, excluding terminally differentiated effector memory CD45RA+ cells. Unmatched junction bases numbered 4, after V lost 3 bases and J lost 5 bases. Germline lookup yields CDR1 LNHDA and CDR2 SQIVND (reference sequence). The CDR3 has 16 residues. This sample stems from a study of shared clonotypes between healthy human individuals. Sequencing was performed with immunoSEQ multiplex PCR; in TCRdb, only in-frame clones are kept and a portion is missing. The sample records some 1,900,000 clones, about 95% being singletons. Study observations and caveats: Sequencing of the sorted subsets was shown by rarefaction to be incomplete despite large depth.

This receptor was taken from a man aged 18 to 29 in good health. The genes are TRBV19 and TRBJ2-5, with 15 bases fitting TRBD2. Sequences were obtained from naive CD8+ T cells sorted from blood. This CDR3 reads CASSIGLAGGMETQYF. The CDR3, as DNA: TGTGCCAGTAGTATCGGACTAGCGGGAGGGATGGAGACCCAGTACTTC.